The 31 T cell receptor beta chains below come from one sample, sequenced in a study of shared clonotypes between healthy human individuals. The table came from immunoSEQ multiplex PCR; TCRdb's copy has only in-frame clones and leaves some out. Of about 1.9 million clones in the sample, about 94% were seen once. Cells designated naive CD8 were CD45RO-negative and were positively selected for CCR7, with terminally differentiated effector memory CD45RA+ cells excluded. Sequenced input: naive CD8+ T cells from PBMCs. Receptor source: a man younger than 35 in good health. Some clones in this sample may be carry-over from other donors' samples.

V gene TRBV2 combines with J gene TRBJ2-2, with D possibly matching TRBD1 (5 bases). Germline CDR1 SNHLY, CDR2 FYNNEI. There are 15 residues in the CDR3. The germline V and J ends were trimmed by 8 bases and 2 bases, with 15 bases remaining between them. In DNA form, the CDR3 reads TGTGCCAGCGCGGTGGGGCTATCCAACACCGGGGAGCTGTTTTTT. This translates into CASAVGLSNTGELFF. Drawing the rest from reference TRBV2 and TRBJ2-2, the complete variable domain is EPEVTQTPSHQVTQMGQEVILRCVPISNHLYFYWYRQILGQKVEFLVSFYNNEISEKSEIFDDQFSVERPDGSNFTLKIRSTKLEDSAMYFCASAVGLSNTGELFFGEGSRLTVL.

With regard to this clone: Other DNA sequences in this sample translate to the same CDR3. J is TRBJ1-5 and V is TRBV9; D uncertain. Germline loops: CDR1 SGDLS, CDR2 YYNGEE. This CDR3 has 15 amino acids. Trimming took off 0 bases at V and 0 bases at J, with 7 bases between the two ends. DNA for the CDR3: TGTGCCAGCAGCGTAGGAGGACGTAGCAATCAGCCCCAGCATTTT. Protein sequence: CASSVGGRSNQPQHF.

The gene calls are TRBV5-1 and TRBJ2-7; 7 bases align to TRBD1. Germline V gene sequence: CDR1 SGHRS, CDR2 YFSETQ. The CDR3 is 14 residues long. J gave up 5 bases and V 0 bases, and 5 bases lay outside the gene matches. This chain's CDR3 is CASSLEQGNDEQYF. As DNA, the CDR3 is TGCGCCAGCAGCTTGGAACAGGGGAACGACGAGCAGTACTTC.

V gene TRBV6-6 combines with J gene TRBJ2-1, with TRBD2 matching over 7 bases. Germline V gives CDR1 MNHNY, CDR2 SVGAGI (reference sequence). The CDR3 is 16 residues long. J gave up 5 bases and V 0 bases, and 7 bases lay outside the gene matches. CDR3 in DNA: TGTGCCAGCAGTTACTCTGCGGGAGTAGCCGACAATGAGCAGTTCTTC. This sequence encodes CASSYSAGVADNEQFF.

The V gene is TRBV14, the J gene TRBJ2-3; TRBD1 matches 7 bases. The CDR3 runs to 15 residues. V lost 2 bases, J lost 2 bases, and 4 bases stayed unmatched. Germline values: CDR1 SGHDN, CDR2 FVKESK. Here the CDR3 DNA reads TGTGCCAGCAGCCAATACAGGGGCCCCACAGATACGCAGTATTTT. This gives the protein CASSQYRGPTDTQYF.

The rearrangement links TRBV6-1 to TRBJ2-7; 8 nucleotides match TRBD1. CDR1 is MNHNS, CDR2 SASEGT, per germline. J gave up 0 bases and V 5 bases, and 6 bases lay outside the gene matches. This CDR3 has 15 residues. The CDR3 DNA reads TGTGCCAGCAGTCCTCGGACAGGGCACTCCTACGAGCAGTACTTC. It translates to CASSPRTGHSYEQYF.

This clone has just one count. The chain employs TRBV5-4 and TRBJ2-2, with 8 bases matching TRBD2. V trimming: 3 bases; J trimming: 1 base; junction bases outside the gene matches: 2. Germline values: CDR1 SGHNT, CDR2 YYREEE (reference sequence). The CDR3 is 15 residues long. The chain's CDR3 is CASSSGLVNTGELFF. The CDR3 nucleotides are TGTGCCAGCAGCTCGGGACTAGTGAACACCGGGGAGCTGTTTTTT.

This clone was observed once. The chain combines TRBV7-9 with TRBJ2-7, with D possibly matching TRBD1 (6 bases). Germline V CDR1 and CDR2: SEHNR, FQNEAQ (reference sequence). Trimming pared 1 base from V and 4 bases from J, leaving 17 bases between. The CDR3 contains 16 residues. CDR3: CASSLVPVRGPYEQYF. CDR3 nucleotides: TGTGCCAGCAGCTTAGTCCCCGTCAGGGGACCGTACGAGCAGTACTTC.

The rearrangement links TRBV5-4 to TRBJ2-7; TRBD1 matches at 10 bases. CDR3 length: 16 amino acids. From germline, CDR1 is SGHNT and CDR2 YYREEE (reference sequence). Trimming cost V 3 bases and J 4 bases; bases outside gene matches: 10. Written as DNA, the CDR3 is TGTGCCAGCAGCTCAATCCCCGGGACAGGGGTTTACGAGCAGTACTTC. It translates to CASSSIPGTGVYEQYF.

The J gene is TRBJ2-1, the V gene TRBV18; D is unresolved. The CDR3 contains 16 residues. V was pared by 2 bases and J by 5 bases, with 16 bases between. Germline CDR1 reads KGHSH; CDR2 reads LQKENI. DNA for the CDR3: TGTGCCAGCTCACCAAGTCTTCAGGTTTTCGACAATGAGCAGTTCTTC. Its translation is CASSPSLQVFDNEQFF.

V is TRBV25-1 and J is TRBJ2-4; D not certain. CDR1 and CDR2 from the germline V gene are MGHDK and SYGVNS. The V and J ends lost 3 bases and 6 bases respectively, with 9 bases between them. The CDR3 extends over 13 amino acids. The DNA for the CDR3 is TGTGCCAGCAGTGAGGCATGGGGAAACATTCAGTACTTC. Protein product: CASSEAWGNIQYF.

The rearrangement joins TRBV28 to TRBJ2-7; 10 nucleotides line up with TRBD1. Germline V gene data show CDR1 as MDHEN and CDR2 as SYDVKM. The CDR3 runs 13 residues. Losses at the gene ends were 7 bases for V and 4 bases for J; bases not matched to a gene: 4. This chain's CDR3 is CASKDRGLYEQYF. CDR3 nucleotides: TGTGCCAGCAAAGACAGGGGGCTATACGAGCAGTACTTC.

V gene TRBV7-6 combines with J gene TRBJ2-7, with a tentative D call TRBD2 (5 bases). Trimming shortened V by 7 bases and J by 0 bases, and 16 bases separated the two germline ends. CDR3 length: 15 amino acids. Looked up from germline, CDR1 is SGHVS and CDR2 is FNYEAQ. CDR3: CASTPNPGSSYEQYF. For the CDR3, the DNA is TGTGCCAGCACCCCGAATCCGGGATCCTCCTACGAGCAGTACTTC. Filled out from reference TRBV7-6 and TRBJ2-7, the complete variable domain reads GAGVSQSPRYKVTKRGQDVALRCDPISGHVSLYWYRQALGQGPEFLTYFNYEAQQDKSGLPNDRFSAERPEGSISTLTIQRTEQRDSAMYRCASTPNPGSSYEQYFGPGTRLTVT.

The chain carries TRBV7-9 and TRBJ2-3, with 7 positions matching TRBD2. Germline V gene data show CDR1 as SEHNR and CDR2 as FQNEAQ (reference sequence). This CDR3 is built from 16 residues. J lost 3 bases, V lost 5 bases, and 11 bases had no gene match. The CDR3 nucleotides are TGTGCCAGCAGCCTAGTAGGCCTAGCGGTGACAGATACGCAGTATTTT. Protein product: CASSLVGLAVTDTQYF.

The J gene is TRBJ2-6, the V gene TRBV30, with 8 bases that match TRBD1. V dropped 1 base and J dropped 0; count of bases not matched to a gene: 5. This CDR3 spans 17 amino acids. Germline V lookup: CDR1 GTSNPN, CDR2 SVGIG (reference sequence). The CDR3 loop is CAWSGRQGISGANVLTF. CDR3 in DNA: TGTGCCTGGAGTGGGAGACAGGGGATCTCTGGGGCCAACGTCCTGACTTTC.

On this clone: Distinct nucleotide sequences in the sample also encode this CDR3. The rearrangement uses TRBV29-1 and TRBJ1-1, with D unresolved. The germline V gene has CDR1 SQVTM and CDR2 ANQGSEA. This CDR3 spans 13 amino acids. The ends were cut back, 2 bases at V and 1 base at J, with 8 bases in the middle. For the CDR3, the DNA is TGCAGCGTTGAACAGGACCGGAACACTGAAGCTTTCTTT. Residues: CSVEQDRNTEAFF.

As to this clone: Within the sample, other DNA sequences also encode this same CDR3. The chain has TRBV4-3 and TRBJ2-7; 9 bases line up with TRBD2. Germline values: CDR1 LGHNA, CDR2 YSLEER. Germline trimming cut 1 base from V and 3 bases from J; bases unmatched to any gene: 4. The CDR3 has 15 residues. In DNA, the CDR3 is TGCGCCAGCAGCCAAGGGTTAGCGGGAGTCTACGAGCAGTACTTC. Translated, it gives CASSQGLAGVYEQYF.

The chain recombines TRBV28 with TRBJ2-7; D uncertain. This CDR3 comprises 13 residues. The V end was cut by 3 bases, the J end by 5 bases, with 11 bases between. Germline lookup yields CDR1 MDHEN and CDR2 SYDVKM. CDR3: CASSFSLIHEQYF. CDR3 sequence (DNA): TGTGCCAGCAGTTTCAGTCTTATCCACGAGCAGTACTTC.

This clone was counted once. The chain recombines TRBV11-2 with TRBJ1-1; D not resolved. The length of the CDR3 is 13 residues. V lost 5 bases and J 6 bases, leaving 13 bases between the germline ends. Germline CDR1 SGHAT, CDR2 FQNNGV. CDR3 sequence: CASSHSPRSEAFF. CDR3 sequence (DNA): TGTGCCAGCAGCCATTCACCCAGATCTGAAGCTTTCTTT.

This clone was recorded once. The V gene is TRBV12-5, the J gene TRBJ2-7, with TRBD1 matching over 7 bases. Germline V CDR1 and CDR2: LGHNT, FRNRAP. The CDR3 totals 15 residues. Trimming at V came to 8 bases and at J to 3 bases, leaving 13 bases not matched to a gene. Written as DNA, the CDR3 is TGTGCTAGTCCATCCAGGCAGGGGGTAGGCTACGAGCAGTACTTC. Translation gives CASPSRQGVGYEQYF.

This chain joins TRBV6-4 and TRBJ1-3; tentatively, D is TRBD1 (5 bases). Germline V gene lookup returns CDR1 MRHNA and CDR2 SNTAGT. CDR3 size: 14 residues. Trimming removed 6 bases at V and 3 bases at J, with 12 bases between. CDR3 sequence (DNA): TGTGCCAGCAGACCCAGGGAGGGTGGAAACACCATATATTTT. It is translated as CASRPREGGNTIYF.

CDR3 sequence reads: CASTWRGGTGELFF. The CDR3 DNA reads as TGTGCCAGCACCTGGCGGGGGGGAACCGGGGAGCTGTTTTTT. The V and J genes are TRBV28 and TRBJ2-2; 9 nucleotides line up with TRBD2. The V gene end was trimmed by 7 bases and the J gene end by 5 bases; junction bases not matched to a gene: 5. Germline V gene sequence: CDR1 MDHEN, CDR2 SYDVKM. This CDR3 has 14 residues.

The CDR3 sequence is CAWSVPGTGPTGELFF. The CDR3, as DNA: TGTGCCTGGAGTGTACCAGGGACAGGGCCCACCGGGGAGCTGTTTTTT. The chain recombines TRBV30 with TRBJ2-2; 9 nucleotides line up with TRBD1. With V trimmed by 0 bases and J by 4 bases, 6 bases remained unmatched. The CDR3 loop spans 16 amino acids. Germline CDR1 and CDR2: GTSNPN and SVGIG (reference sequence).

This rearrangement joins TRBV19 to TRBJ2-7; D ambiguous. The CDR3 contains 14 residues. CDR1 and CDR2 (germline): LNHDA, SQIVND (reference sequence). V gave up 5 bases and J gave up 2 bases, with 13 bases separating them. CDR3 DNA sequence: TGTGCCAGTAGTCCAAGTCCCTATGCCTACGAGCAGTACTTC. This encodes CASSPSPYAYEQYF.

CDR3 nucleotides: TGTGCCAGCAGCTCTGGGACTAGCGGGGGATACAATGAGCAGTTCTTC. As protein: CASSSGTSGGYNEQFF. This sequence joins TRBV7-9 and TRBJ2-1; 14 bases fit TRBD2. CDR1 and CDR2 from the germline V gene are SEHNR and FQNEAQ (reference sequence). The CDR3 is 16 residues long. V lost 4 bases and J lost 4; bases outside the gene matches: 3.

The CDR3 sequence is CASSLPPGYTDTQYF. DNA for the CDR3: TGCGCCAGCAGCCTACCTCCCGGGTACACAGATACGCAGTATTTT. The chain uses TRBV4-1 and TRBJ2-3; D ambiguous. The CDR3 has 15 amino acids. The ends were cut back, 4 bases at V and 2 bases at J, with 13 bases in the middle. CDR1 and CDR2 from the germline V gene are MGHRA and YSYEKL.

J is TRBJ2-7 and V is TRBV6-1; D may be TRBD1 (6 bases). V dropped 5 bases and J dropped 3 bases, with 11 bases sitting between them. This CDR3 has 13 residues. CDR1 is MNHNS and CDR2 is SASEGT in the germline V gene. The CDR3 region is CASSLGTNYEQYF. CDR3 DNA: TGTGCCAGCAGTCTTGGGACAAACTACGAGCAGTACTTC.

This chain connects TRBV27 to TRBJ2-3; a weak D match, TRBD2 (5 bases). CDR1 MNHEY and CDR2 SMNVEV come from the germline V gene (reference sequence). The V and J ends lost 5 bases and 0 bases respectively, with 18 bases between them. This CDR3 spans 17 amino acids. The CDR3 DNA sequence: TGTGCCAGCAGTCCCCTCGGTGCGGGCCTTAGCACAGATACGCAGTATTTT. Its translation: CASSPLGAGLSTDTQYF.

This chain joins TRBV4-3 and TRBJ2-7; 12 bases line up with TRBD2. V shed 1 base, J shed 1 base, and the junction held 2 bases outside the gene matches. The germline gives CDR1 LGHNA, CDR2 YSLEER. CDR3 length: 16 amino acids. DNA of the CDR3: TGCGCCAGCAGCCAAGGACTAGCGGGAGTGTCCTACGAGCAGTACTTC. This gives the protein CASSQGLAGVSYEQYF.

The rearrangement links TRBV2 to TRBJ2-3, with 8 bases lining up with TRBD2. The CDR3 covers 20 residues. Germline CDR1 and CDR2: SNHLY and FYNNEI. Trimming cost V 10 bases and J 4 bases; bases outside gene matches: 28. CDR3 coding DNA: TGTGCCACAATAAAGGGCACAGGGTACCCCAAGGCAGCGGGAGCAGATACGCAGTATTTT. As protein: CATIKGTGYPKAAGADTQYF.

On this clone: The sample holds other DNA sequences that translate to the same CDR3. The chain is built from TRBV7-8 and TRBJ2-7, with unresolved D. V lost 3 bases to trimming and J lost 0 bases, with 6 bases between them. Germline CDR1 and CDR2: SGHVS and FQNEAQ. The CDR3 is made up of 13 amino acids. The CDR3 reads CASSLSPSYEQYF. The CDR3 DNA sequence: TGTGCCAGCAGCTTGAGTCCCTCCTACGAGCAGTACTTC.